This TCR beta chain was identified during a study of blood T cell repertoires in COVID-19. Those who participated ranged in age from roughly 18 to 100 years and resided in about two dozen US areas. Repertoires were generated with immunoSEQ multiplex PCR, while TCRdb's copy carries only in-frame clones and drops some. The sample consists of around 390,000 clones, about 83% of them appearing once. The CDR3 has 13 amino acids. Germline V gene sequence: CDR1 LNHDA, CDR2 SQIVND (reference sequence). V was pared by 7 bases and J by 8 bases, with 3 bases of the junction left unmatched. The chain has TRBV19 and TRBJ1-6; 9 nucleotides align to TRBD1. This receptor was taken from a woman aged 50 to 65 who had recovered from COVID-19. The specimen was PBMCs or T cells enriched from blood (not recorded which). This CDR3 is CASTGQGDSPLHF. The CDR3 nucleotides are TGTGCCAGTACGGGACAGGGTGATTCACCCCTCCACTTT.